The 2 T cell receptor beta chains presented below share a single source sample, sequenced in a study of T cells in Graves' hyperthyroidism and ophthalmopathy. Amplification yielded TCR beta CDR3 regions, with RNA transcripts as the source. Researchers ran a first-round RT-PCR on the TCR CDR3 using the HTBI primer set. Each CDR3 protein is one row after TCRdb ran MiXCR on the multiplex PCR reads. This table has fewer than 850,000 distinct CDR3 sequences, approximately 15% appearing once. The material sequenced was blood. The receptors originated from a man over 45 with Graves' hyperthyroidism.

This clonotype appeared a single time. This sequence joins TRBV12-3 or TRBV12-4 and TRBJ1-1; 8 bases are a match to TRBD1. The CDR3 contains 15 residues. The V segment lost 3 bases and the J segment 4 bases; nucleotides outside the gene matches: 7. Here the CDR3 DNA reads TGTGCCAGCAGTTTGACCAGGGGGCTCGGCACTGAAGCTTTCTTT. Its protein product is CASSLTRGLGTEAFF.

This clonotype has a count of ten or more. This chain joins TRBV24-1 and TRBJ2-7; 7 bases match TRBD1. This CDR3 comprises 16 residues. J lost 5 bases, V lost 2 bases, and 11 bases had no gene match. From germline, CDR1 is KGHDR and CDR2 SFDVKD. The CDR3 protein is CATSDSSRDSRDEQYF. CDR3 DNA: TGTGCCACCAGTGATTCCTCCCGGGACAGCAGGGACGAGCAGTACTTC.